Each of the 13 T cell receptor beta chains below was sequenced from the same sample in a study of shared clonotypes between healthy human individuals. Measured with immunoSEQ multiplex PCR; TCRdb has only the in-frame clones, and not every one. This sample has about 2.2 million clones, with 93% found just once. Naivety among CD8 cells was defined by CD45RO negativity and positive CCR7 selection, thereby excluding terminally differentiated effector memory CD45RA+ cells. Source material: naive CD8+ T cells from PBMCs. The source is a man between 18 and 29 years old in good health. Some clones in this sample may be carry-over from other donors' samples.

The chain combines TRBV23-1 with TRBJ1-1; D is possibly TRBD1 (5 bases). TRBV23-1 qualifies as an ORF whose function is uncertain. V lost 2 bases to trimming and J lost 0 bases, with 16 bases between them. CDR3 length: 17 amino acids. CDR3 region: CASSQLGPQGVNTEAFF. In DNA form, the CDR3 reads TGCGCCAGCAGTCAACTAGGACCTCAAGGGGTGAACACTGAAGCTTTCTTT.

In regard to this clone: This same CDR3 is encoded by further DNA sequences in the sample. The genes are TRBV28 and TRBJ2-1; possible D gene TRBD1, 5 bases. CDR3 size: 12 residues. Germline V gene data show CDR1 as MDHEN and CDR2 as SYDVKM. Trimming pared 2 bases from V and 10 bases from J, leaving 9 bases between. CDR3 residues: CASSLGAREQFF. For the CDR3, the DNA is TGTGCCAGCAGTTTAGGGGCGAGGGAGCAGTTCTTC.

The CDR3 nucleotides read TGCGCCAGCAGCACCCGGGACAGCTACAATGAGCAGTTCTTC. Amino acids: CASSTRDSYNEQFF. The chain combines TRBV4-3 with TRBJ2-1; 7 bases are a match to TRBD1. The length of the CDR3 is 14 residues. Germline lookup yields CDR1 LGHNA and CDR2 YSLEER. The junction had 4 bases not matched to a gene; V was cut back by 5 bases and J by 3 bases.

The V and J genes are TRBV6-1 and TRBJ2-1, with 10 bases identical to TRBD2. The J segment lost 4 bases and the V segment lost 4 bases, leaving 10 bases of the junction unmatched. The CDR3 is made up of 17 amino acids. CDR1 and CDR2 from the germline V gene are MNHNS and SASEGT. The CDR3 nucleotides read TGTGCCAGCAGTGGGAGAAGCGGACTAGCGGCATACAATGAGCAGTTCTTC. Translation gives CASSGRSGLAAYNEQFF.

CDR3 sequence: CASNKRDRGPWGGYTF. The CDR3 nucleotides read TGTGCCAGCAACAAACGGGACAGGGGGCCGTGGGGTGGCTACACCTTC. The V and J genes are TRBV2 and TRBJ1-2; 12 bases fit TRBD1. CDR1 is SNHLY, CDR2 FYNNEI, per germline. This CDR3 is built from 16 residues. V lost 7 bases and J lost 7; bases outside the gene matches: 13. The full variable domain, with the rest looked up from reference TRBV2 and TRBJ1-2, is EPEVTQTPSHQVTQMGQEVILRCVPISNHLYFYWYRQILGQKVEFLVSFYNNEISEKSEIFDDQFSVERPDGSNFTLKIRSTKLEDSAMYFCASNKRDRGPWGGYTFGSGTRLTVV.

The chain links TRBV7-2 to TRBJ2-7; D is unclear. The CDR3 contains 13 residues. V was trimmed by 1 base and J by 5 bases, leaving 9 bases between them. Germline assignment: CDR1 SGHTA and CDR2 FQGNSA. The chain's CDR3 is CASSLVVGHEQYF. The CDR3 region has the DNA TGTGCCAGCAGCTTAGTCGTGGGTCACGAGCAGTACTTC. Based on the CDR3 plus reference TRBV7-2 and TRBJ2-7, the full variable domain is GAGVSQSPSNKVTEKGKDVELRCDPISGHTALYWYRQSLGQGLEFLIYFQGNSAPDKSGLPSDRFSAERTGGSVSTLTIQRTQQEDSAVYLCASSLVVGHEQYFGPGTRLTVT.

The chain uses TRBV2 and TRBJ2-7; D gene ambiguous. The CDR3 spans 14 residues. The germline CDR1 and CDR2 sequences are SNHLY and FYNNEI. Trimming pared 6 bases from V and 1 base from J, leaving 13 bases between. CDR3 nucleotides: TGTGCCAGCAGACCCACTGGCGGATCCTACGAGCAGTACTTC. As protein: CASRPTGGSYEQYF. Looking up the rest from reference TRBV2 and TRBJ2-7 gives the full variable domain: EPEVTQTPSHQVTQMGQEVILRCVPISNHLYFYWYRQILGQKVEFLVSFYNNEISEKSEIFDDQFSVERPDGSNFTLKIRSTKLEDSAMYFCASRPTGGSYEQYFGPGTRLTVT.

The V and J genes are TRBV12-5 and TRBJ1-5; tentative D call: TRBD1 (6 bases). Germline V lookup: CDR1 LGHNT, CDR2 FRNRAP. The CDR3 is 12 amino acids. Trimming took off 5 bases at V and 7 bases at J, with 9 bases between the two ends. CDR3 amino acids: CASGTGAQPQHF. In DNA, the CDR3 is TGTGCTAGTGGTACGGGGGCCCAGCCCCAGCATTTT.

This sequence joins TRBV2 and TRBJ2-1, with D possibly matching TRBD1 (5 bases). The germline CDR1 and CDR2 sequences are SNHLY and FYNNEI. This CDR3 spans 14 amino acids. V was clipped by 5 bases and J by 4 bases, with 12 bases between them. The CDR3 sequence is CASSPTGYYNEQFF. In DNA, the CDR3 is TGTGCCAGCAGTCCAACAGGATATTACAATGAGCAGTTCTTC.

The chain is built from TRBV27 and TRBJ1-6; TRBD1 agrees at 8 bases. This CDR3 is 18 amino acids long. Unmatched junction bases numbered 10, after V lost 5 bases and J lost 1 base. Per germline, CDR1 MNHEY and CDR2 SMNVEV (reference sequence). The CDR3 nucleotides are TGTGCCAGCAGTCCCTCACGGACAGGGCTGTCCTATAATTCACCCCTCCACTTT. Translating it yields CASSPSRTGLSYNSPLHF.

The chain employs TRBV28 and TRBJ2-5; D is perhaps TRBD1 (6 bases). Germline loops: CDR1 MDHEN, CDR2 SYDVKM. The CDR3 totals 14 residues. V dropped 3 bases and J dropped 5 bases, with 13 bases sitting between them. The CDR3, as DNA: TGTGCCAGCAGTTTTTTGAGACAGGTTGAGACCCAGTACTTC. It is translated as CASSFLRQVETQYF.

This clone occurred once. The chain couples TRBV5-1 to TRBJ2-7, with TRBD1 identical over 10 bases. This CDR3 contains 15 residues. Trimming cost V 3 bases and J 3 bases; bases outside gene matches: 6. Germline V gene data show CDR1 as SGHRS and CDR2 as YFSETQ. In DNA form, the CDR3 reads TGCGCCAGCAGCTGGGGACAGGGGTTAAGCTACGAGCAGTACTTC. Translating it yields CASSWGQGLSYEQYF.

The chain links TRBV10-3 to TRBJ2-7; D is possibly TRBD1 (7 bases). Germline CDR1 reads ENHRY; CDR2 reads SYGVKD. V lost 10 bases, J lost 6 bases, and 13 bases lay in between. The CDR3 sequence is 11 residues long. In DNA form, the CDR3 reads TGTGCCAACGGAGGGGGCAGCGAGCAGTACTTC. This sequence encodes CANGGGSEQYF.